What follows are 6 T cell receptor beta chains derived from one specimen sequenced in a study of blood T cell repertoires in COVID-19. TCRdb's copy holds only in-frame clones and misses some; the assay was immunoSEQ multiplex PCR. The data show about 66,000 clones, nearly 90% seen once. The sequenced sample was peripheral blood. These TCRs come from a man aged 60 to 69 with acute or convalescent COVID-19.

The chain recombines TRBV7-2 with TRBJ1-5, with no clear D. Trimming removed 3 bases at V and 7 bases at J, with 7 bases between. CDR1 SGHTA and CDR2 FQGNSA come from the germline V gene. This CDR3 spans 12 amino acids. The CDR3 loop reads CASSFGAQPQHF. In DNA form, the CDR3 reads TGTGCCAGCAGCTTCGGTGCCCAGCCCCAGCATTTT.

The CDR3 DNA reads TGTGCCAGCAGCTTAGTGGGGACAGGGAAGACTGAAGCTTTCTTT. Translating gives CASSLVGTGKTEAFF. The gene calls are TRBV7-2 and TRBJ1-1; 9 nucleotides match TRBD1. CDR1 SGHTA and CDR2 FQGNSA come from the germline V gene. V dropped 1 base and J dropped 5; count of bases not matched to a gene: 5. CDR3 length equals 15 residues.

The chain employs TRBV6-2 or TRBV6-3 and TRBJ2-3; TRBD2 agrees at 8 bases. This CDR3 is built from 19 residues. The germline V gene encodes CDR1 MNHEY and CDR2 SVGEGT. J lost 2 bases, V lost 2 bases, and 15 bases had no gene match. CDR3 residues: CASSYPSAGGRGDTDTQYF. In DNA form, the CDR3 reads TGTGCCAGCAGTTACCCCTCGGCGGGGGGCAGGGGCGACACAGATACGCAGTATTTT.

This chain joins TRBV6-1 and TRBJ1-2; TRBD1 matches 8 bases. Trimming removed 5 bases from V and 7 bases from J; junction bases left unmatched: 9. In germline, CDR1 is MNHNS, CDR2 SASEGT. There are 14 residues in the CDR3. CDR3: CASSTPDRVGGYTF. CDR3 coding DNA: TGTGCCAGCAGTACCCCGGACAGGGTGGGTGGCTACACCTTC.

V is TRBV6-6 and J is TRBJ2-5; unclear D gene. This CDR3 is built from 17 residues. The germline gives CDR1 MNHNY, CDR2 SVGAGI (reference sequence). V lost 5 bases, J lost 5 bases, and 24 bases lay in between. This chain's CDR3 is CASSPLGFGGLRETQYF. CDR3 in DNA: TGTGCCAGCAGTCCCCTGGGTTTTGGTGGCCTGAGGGAGACCCAGTACTTC.

V is TRBV6-5 and J is TRBJ1-1, with D unresolved. Germline CDR1 is MNHEY and CDR2 is SVGAGI. The V and J ends lost 4 bases and 10 bases respectively, with 25 bases between them. There are 16 residues in the CDR3. The CDR3 region is CASSSASSELSRGAFF. In nucleotides, the CDR3 is TGTGCCAGCAGTTCTGCATCGTCGGAGCTTTCGCGGGGAGCTTTCTTT.